This TCR beta chain was documented in a study of T cell responses to AZD1222 COVID-19 vaccine. Study results and limitations: Clonal diversity was possibly underestimated, and the donors were mostly white British, with more females. At baseline, seropositivity was found in only six or seven AZD1222 recipients. Distributed over spike, vaccine-associated CD4 TCRs predominated at 160-218 and 743-854. Reportedly, nearly half of unique spike TCRs recognized epitopes outside B.1.351/B.1.1.7 mutations.

About this clone itself: Antigen specificity is unknown.

This table comes from immunoSEQ multiplex PCR, and its TCRdb copy is limited to in-frame clones, with some not included. Here the sample spans roughly 77,000 clones, 90% to 95% being singletons. Sequenced material: peripheral blood, taken on day 0 of MenACWY control vaccination. The sequence derives from an adult in good health.

The CDR3 sequence: CADTPDPGCDTEAFF. CDR3 coding DNA: TGTGCCGACACACCTGACCCAGGGTGCGACACTGAAGCTTTCTTT. The V gene is TRBV21-1, the J gene TRBJ1-1; the table's TRBD1 call for D was not verified on the DNA. TRBV21-1 is shown as a pseudogene. This CDR3 comprises 15 residues.